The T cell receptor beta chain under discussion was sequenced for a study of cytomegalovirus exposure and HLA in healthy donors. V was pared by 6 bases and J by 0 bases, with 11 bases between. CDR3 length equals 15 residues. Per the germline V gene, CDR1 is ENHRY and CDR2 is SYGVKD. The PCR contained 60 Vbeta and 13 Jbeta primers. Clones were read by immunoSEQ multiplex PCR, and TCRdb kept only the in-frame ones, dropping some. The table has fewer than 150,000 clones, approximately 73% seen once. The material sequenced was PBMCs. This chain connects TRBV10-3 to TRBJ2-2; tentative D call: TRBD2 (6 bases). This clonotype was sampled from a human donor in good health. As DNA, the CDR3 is TGTGCCATCAGCCTGGGACTGTCGAACACCGGGGAGCTGTTTTTT. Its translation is CAISLGLSNTGELFF.